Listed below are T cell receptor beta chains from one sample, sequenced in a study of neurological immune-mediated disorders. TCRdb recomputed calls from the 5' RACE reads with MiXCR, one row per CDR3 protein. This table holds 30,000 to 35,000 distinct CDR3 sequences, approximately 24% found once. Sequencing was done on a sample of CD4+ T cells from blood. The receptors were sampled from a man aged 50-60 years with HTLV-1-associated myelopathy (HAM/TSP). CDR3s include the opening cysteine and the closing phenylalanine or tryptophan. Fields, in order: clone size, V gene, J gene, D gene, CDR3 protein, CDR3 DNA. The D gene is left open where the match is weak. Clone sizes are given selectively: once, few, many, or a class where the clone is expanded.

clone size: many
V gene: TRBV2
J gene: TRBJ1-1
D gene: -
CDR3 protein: CASRPRTDGAEAFF
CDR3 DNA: TGTGCCAGCAGACCCCGGACGGACGGCGCTGAAGCTTTCTTT

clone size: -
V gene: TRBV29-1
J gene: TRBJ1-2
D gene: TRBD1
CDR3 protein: CSVDPGRRGQGFGYGYTF
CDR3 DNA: TGCAGCGTTGATCCCGGCCGGCGGGGACAGGGGTTCGGCTATGGCTACACCTTC

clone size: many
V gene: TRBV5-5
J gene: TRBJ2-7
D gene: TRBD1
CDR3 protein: CASSSNYRGEQYF
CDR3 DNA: TGTGCTAGCAGTTCCAACTACAGGGGCGAGCAGTACTTC

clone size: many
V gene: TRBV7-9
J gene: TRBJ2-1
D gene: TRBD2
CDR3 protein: CASSSPATSSRGVYNEQFF
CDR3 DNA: TGTGCCAGCAGCTCCCCGGCGACTAGCTCCCGGGGGGTCTACAATGAGCAGTTCTTC

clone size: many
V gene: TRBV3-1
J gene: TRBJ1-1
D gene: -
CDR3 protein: CASSQNPLQNTEAFF
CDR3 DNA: TGTGCCAGCAGCCAAAACCCCCTCCAGAACACTGAAGCTTTCTTT

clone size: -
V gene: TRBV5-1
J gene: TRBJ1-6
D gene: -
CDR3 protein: CASSLEGDNSPLHF
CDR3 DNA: TGCGCCAGCAGCTTGGAAGGGGATAATTCACCCCTCCACTTT

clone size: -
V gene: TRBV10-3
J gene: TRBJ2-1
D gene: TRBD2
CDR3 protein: CAISESALAGGNEQFF
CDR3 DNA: TGTGCCATCAGTGAGTCGGCACTAGCGGGGGGGAATGAGCAGTTCTTC

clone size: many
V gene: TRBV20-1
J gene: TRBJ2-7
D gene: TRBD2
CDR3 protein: CSARDLTSGRLYEQYF
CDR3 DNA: TGCAGTGCTAGAGATCTTACTAGCGGGAGGCTCTACGAGCAGTACTTC

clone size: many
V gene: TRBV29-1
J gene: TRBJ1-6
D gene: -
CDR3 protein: CSVHTGNNSPLHF
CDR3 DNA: TGCAGCGTCCATACAGGGAACAATTCACCCCTCCACTTT

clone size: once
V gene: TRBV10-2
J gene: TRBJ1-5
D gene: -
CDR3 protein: CASSEQGRRAQPQHF
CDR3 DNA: TGCGCCAGCAGTGAGCAGGGACGTCGTGCTCAGCCCCAGCATTTT

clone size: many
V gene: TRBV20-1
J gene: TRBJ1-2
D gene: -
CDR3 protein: CSARDGTGYGYTF
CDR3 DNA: TGCAGTGCTAGAGACGGTACAGGGTACGGCTACACCTTC

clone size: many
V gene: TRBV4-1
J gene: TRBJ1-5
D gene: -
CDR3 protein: CASSQGGQPQHF
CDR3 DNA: TGCGCCAGCAGCCAAGGAGGTCAGCCCCAGCATTTT

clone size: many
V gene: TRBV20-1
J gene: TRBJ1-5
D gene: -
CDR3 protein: CSAAPGTYNQPQHF
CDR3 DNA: TGCAGTGCCGCACCAGGGACATACAATCAGCCCCAGCATTTT

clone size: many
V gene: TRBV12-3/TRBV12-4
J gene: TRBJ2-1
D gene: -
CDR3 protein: CASSPRGGGVHEQFF
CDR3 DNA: TGTGCCAGCAGCCCGAGGGGGGGGGGTGTCCATGAGCAGTTCTTC

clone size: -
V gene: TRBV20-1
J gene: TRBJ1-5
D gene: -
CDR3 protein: CSATRSGWSNQPQHF
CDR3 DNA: TGCAGTGCTACCCGTTCTGGGTGGAGCAATCAGCCCCAGCATTTT

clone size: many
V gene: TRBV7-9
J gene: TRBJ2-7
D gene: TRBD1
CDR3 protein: CASSLPGQGKREQYF
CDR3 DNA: TGTGCCAGCAGCCTTCCGGGACAGGGGAAACGCGAGCAGTACTTC

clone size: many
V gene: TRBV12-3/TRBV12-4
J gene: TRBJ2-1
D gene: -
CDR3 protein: CASMEGTGHEQFF
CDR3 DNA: TGTGCCAGCATGGAGGGAACGGGGCATGAGCAGTTCTTC